This T cell receptor (beta chain) derives from a study of T cell responses to AZD1222 COVID-19 vaccine. Overall study results and limits: There were repertoire samples only from the period after the peak T cell response. Mostly white British, mostly female donors; authors suggested clonal diversity may be underestimated. Elevations in Spike-specific TCR breadth and depth followed administration of two AZD1222 doses.

The table came from immunoSEQ multiplex PCR; TCRdb's copy has only in-frame clones and leaves some out. The profile shows more than 85,000 clones, 88% of them singletons. Trimming removed 3 bases from V and 8 bases from J; junction bases left unmatched: 11. This CDR3 is built from 15 residues. Per the germline V gene, CDR1 is MDHEN and CDR2 is SYDVKM. This clone was seen only a few times. What it recognizes is unknown. The V and J genes are TRBV28 and TRBJ1-2, with 8 bases aligning to TRBD1. The sequence was obtained from an adult in good health. The sequences come from peripheral blood, collected on day 0 of AZD1222 vaccination. The DNA of the CDR3 is TGTGCCAGCAGTTTTGAATTCAGGGGGCATGTGGGCTACACCTTC. As protein: CASSFEFRGHVGYTF.